The 12 T cell receptor beta chains reported below all come from one sample, sequenced in a study of early T cells in non-severe SARS-CoV-2 infection. Using its own MiXCR run on the 5' RACE reads, TCRdb lists one record per CDR3 protein. The sample consists of tens of thousands of distinct CDR3 sequences, roughly 5% of them appearing once. This specimen was whole blood, taken at baseline. The receptors were gathered from an adult who was a healthcare worker with PCR-confirmed SARS-CoV-2 infection or an uninfected control (not recorded which).

This clonotype was counted many times. V gene TRBV9 combines with J gene TRBJ2-1; D not certain. Germline assignment: CDR1 SGDLS and CDR2 YYNGEE. The V end was cut by 0 bases, the J end by 10 bases, with 8 bases between. This CDR3 is 12 amino acids long. This chain's CDR3 is CASSVERGEQFF. CDR3 nucleotides: TGTGCCAGCAGCGTAGAGCGTGGAGAGCAGTTCTTC. Supplemented by reference TRBV9 and TRBJ2-1, the full variable domain reads DSGVTQTPKHLITATGQRVTLRCSPRSGDLSVYWYQQSLDQGLQFLIQYYNGEERAKGNILERFSAQQFPDLHSELNLSSLELGDSALYFCASSVERGEQFFGPGTRLTVL.

Only a few counts were recorded for this clonotype. The rearrangement uses TRBV7-2 and TRBJ2-7; 9 bases match TRBD2. Germline CDR1 is SGHTA and CDR2 is FQGNSA. The CDR3 sequence is 15 residues long. V lost 2 bases, J lost 4 bases, and 6 bases stayed unmatched. The CDR3 is CASSLMRGGRYEQYV. The DNA for the CDR3 is TGTGCCAGCAGCTTAATGCGGGGGGGCCGATACGAGCAGTACGTC.

This clonotype occurred many times. The chain carries TRBV6-5 and TRBJ1-6; 12 bases map to TRBD1. V shed 3 bases, J shed 9 bases, and the junction held 6 bases outside the gene matches. Per the germline V gene, CDR1 is MNHEY and CDR2 is SVGAGI. CDR3 length: 16 amino acids. The CDR3 loop reads CASSYSGQGAGSPLHF. CDR3 sequence (DNA): TGTGCCAGCAGTTATTCGGGACAGGGGGCTGGTTCACCCCTCCACTTT.

The table lists this clonotype with a few counts. The genes are TRBV20-1 and TRBJ2-1; 12 positions agree with TRBD2. This CDR3 has 14 amino acids. Germline V gives CDR1 DFQATT, CDR2 SNEGSKA (reference sequence). The V segment lost 5 bases and the J segment 7 bases; nucleotides outside the gene matches: 6. The CDR3 is CSAPSGRVRNEQFF. DNA of the CDR3: TGCAGTGCTCCTAGCGGGAGGGTAAGAAATGAGCAGTTCTTC.

There are a few counts of this clonotype. With a much larger clone just one base away, this may be a read error. The V call is TRBV11-2, the J call TRBJ1-6, with D uncertain. CDR3 length: 14 residues. Between the trimmed V and J ends, which lost 5 bases and 14 bases, there was a span of 19 bases. CDR1 and CDR2 from the germline V gene are SGHAT and FQNNGV. CDR3 coding DNA: TGTGCCAGCAGCCGGATTCGAGGGTCCTTATCCCTCCACTTT. Translation gives CASSRIRGSLSLHF. The full variable domain, in which reference TRBV11-2 and TRBJ1-6 provide the parts outside the CDR3, is EAGVAQSPRYKIIEKRQSVAFWCNPISGHATLYWYQQILGQGPKLLIQFQNNGVVDDSQLPKDRFSAERLKGVDSTLKIQPAKLEDSAVYLCASSRIRGSLSLHFGNGTRLTVT.

This clonotype has a count of ten or more. V is TRBV7-3 and J is TRBJ2-7, with 11 positions matching TRBD2. Per the germline V gene, CDR1 is SGHTA and CDR2 is FQGTGA. The J segment lost 9 bases and the V segment lost 1 base, leaving 5 bases of the junction unmatched. The CDR3 contains 14 residues. DNA for the CDR3: TGTGCCAGCAGCTTAAGCCTAGCGGGAGGTGCGCAGTACTTC. This translates into CASSLSLAGGAQYF.

The sample holds a few counts of this clonotype. V is TRBV6-2 or TRBV6-3 and J is TRBJ1-2; no reliable D call. The germline V and J ends were trimmed by 2 bases and 10 bases, with 14 bases remaining between them. CDR1 is MNHEY and CDR2 is SVGEGT in the germline V gene. The CDR3 loop spans 13 amino acids. CDR3 sequence (DNA): TGTGCCAGCAGTTACCCCAGGCCGACCCACTACACCTTC. Protein: CASSYPRPTHYTF.

This clonotype has more than one count but fewer than ten. The chain links TRBV7-2 to TRBJ2-1; 8 bases map to TRBD2. CDR3 length: 12 amino acids. J lost 8 bases, V lost 7 bases, and 4 bases had no gene match. Germline V gene data show CDR1 as SGHTA and CDR2 as FQGNSA. Here the CDR3 DNA reads TGTGCCAGCACCAGCGGGAGCCATGAGCAGTTCTTC. Translated: CASTSGSHEQFF.

The chain carries TRBV28 and TRBJ2-1; 7 nucleotides align to TRBD2. Germline V gene data show CDR1 as MDHEN and CDR2 as SYDVKM. V trimming: 3 bases; J trimming: 8 bases; junction bases outside the gene matches: 7. The length of the CDR3 is 14 residues. In nucleotides, the CDR3 is TGTGCCAGCAGTTTGAGGGGCGGGAGCGATGAGCAGTTCTTC. It translates to CASSLRGGSDEQFF.

This chain uses TRBV7-2 with TRBJ2-1; D not certain. The CDR3 is 12 amino acids. Per the germline V gene, CDR1 is SGHTA and CDR2 is FQGNSA. The V gene lost 2 bases and the J gene lost 6 bases, with 5 bases spanning the gap. This CDR3 is CASSLRTNEQFF. As DNA, the CDR3 is TGTGCCAGCAGCTTACGTACCAATGAGCAGTTCTTC.

A word on this clonotype: A much bigger clone sits one base away, suggesting this may be a read error. The conserved phenylalanine or tryptophan is not found at the CDR3 terminus, so this likely reflects a read error. The V gene is TRBV20-1, the J gene TRBJ2-1; D might be TRBD2 (6 bases). With 6 bases removed from V and 3 bases from J, the gap between germline ends came to 18 bases. CDR1 and CDR2 (germline): DFQATT, SNEGSKA (reference sequence). This CDR3 spans 15 amino acids. The CDR3 nucleotides read TGCAGTGCCGGACTTCCGGCGGGAAGCTACAATGAGCAGTTCTCC. It specifies CSAGLPAGSYNEQFS.

This clonotype came up a few times. The J gene is TRBJ2-7, the V gene TRBV6-1; the match to TRBD2 covers 14 bases. Germline CDR1 MNHNS, CDR2 SASEGT. The CDR3 runs to 15 residues. With 5 bases clipped from V and 2 bases from J, the junction kept 2 bases outside the gene matches. The CDR3 protein is CASSKGLAGAYEQYV. CDR3 in DNA: TGTGCCAGCAGTAAGGGACTAGCGGGGGCCTACGAGCAGTACGTC.